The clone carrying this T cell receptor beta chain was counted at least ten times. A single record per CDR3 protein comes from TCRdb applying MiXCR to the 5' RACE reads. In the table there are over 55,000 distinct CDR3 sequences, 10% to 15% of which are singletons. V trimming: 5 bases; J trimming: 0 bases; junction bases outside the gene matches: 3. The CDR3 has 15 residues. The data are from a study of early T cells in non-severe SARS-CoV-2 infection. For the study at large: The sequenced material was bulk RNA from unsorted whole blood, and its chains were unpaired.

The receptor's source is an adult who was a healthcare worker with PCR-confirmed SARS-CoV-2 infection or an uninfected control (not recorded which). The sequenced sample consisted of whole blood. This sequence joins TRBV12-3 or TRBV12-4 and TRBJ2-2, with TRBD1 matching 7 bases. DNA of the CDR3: TGTGCCAGCAGTGACAGGGTGGCGAACACCGGGGAGCTGTTTTTT. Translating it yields CASSDRVANTGELFF.